This passage covers 20 T cell receptor beta chains from one sample sequenced in a study of T-cell memory formation after mild COVID-19. TCRdb called the 5' RACE reads again in MiXCR, with one record for every CDR3 protein. The sample lists a few hundred thousand distinct CDR3 sequences; approximately 27% were seen once. The sequenced sample consisted of PBMCs or a T cell subset sorted from them (not recorded which). Receptors originate from an adult woman who had mild COVID-19 (a few samples of this study predate the infection). Cell type and time point are not known.

This clonotype occurred a few times. V and J are TRBV5-1 and TRBJ2-7; 11 positions agree with TRBD2. The ends lost 3 bases at V and 5 bases at J; junction bases unmatched: 13. CDR3 length equals 17 residues. CDR1 is SGHRS and CDR2 is YFSETQ in the germline V gene. CDR3 protein: CASSWTFLLAGVDEQYF. The CDR3 DNA sequence: TGCGCCAGCAGCTGGACCTTCTTACTAGCGGGAGTCGACGAGCAGTACTTC. The full variable domain, in which reference TRBV5-1 and TRBJ2-7 provide the parts outside the CDR3, is KAGVTQTPRYLIKTRGQQVTLSCSPISGHRSVSWYQQTPGQGLQFLFEYFSETQRNKGNFPGRFSGRQFSNSRSEMNVSTLELGDSALYLCASSWTFLLAGVDEQYFGPGTRLTVT.

This clonotype came up a few times. The chain employs TRBV20-1 and TRBJ2-4, with D perhaps TRBD1 (6 bases). V gave up 5 bases and J gave up 5 bases, with 31 bases separating them. From germline, CDR1 is DFQATT and CDR2 SNEGSKA (reference sequence). The CDR3 length is 19 residues. The CDR3: CSAGTGKVSRLLKENIQYF. CDR3 nucleotide sequence: TGCAGTGCTGGAACAGGGAAAGTGAGTCGCTTACTCAAGGAAAACATTCAGTACTTC.

The rearrangement uses TRBV5-1 and TRBJ1-6, with a possible D match to TRBD1 (5 bases). V gave up 0 bases and J gave up 7 bases, with 11 bases separating them. The CDR3 extends over 15 amino acids. Germline V gene sequence: CDR1 SGHRS, CDR2 YFSETQ. CDR3: CASSLDGTSNSPLHF. The CDR3 DNA reads as TGCGCCAGCAGCTTGGACGGGACTTCGAATTCACCCCTCCACTTT.

This clonotype was detected only once. The chain has TRBV28 and TRBJ1-4; 7 nucleotides line up with TRBD1. Trimming cost V 10 bases and J 7 bases; bases outside gene matches: 9. Germline assignment: CDR1 MDHEN and CDR2 SYDVKM. This CDR3 is built from 13 residues. Written as DNA, the CDR3 is TGTGCCAAAGAGGGGGCTCGCGGTGAAAAACTGTTTTTT. It is translated as CAKEGARGEKLFF.

This clonotype was seen a few times. This chain joins TRBV5-1 and TRBJ1-1, with D maybe TRBD1 (6 bases). CDR1 and CDR2 from the germline V gene are SGHRS and YFSETQ. V dropped 3 bases and J dropped 1 base, with 13 bases sitting between them. The CDR3 is 15 residues long. CDR3: CASSSQGSENTEAFF. In DNA form, the CDR3 reads TGCGCCAGCAGCTCACAGGGTTCGGAGAACACTGAAGCTTTCTTT.

This sequence joins TRBV5-6 and TRBJ2-3; D might be TRBD2 (5 bases). The CDR3 spans 14 residues. The V and J ends lost 4 bases and 5 bases respectively, with 14 bases between them. Germline V gene lookup returns CDR1 SGHDT and CDR2 YYEEEE. CDR3 region: CASSGASGGDTQYF. CDR3 coding DNA: TGTGCCAGCAGCGGCGCCTCCGGAGGAGATACGCAGTATTTT.

This clonotype was seen a few times. The chain carries TRBV5-4 and TRBJ2-5; D is ambiguous. The germline V and J ends were trimmed by 2 bases and 2 bases, with 16 bases remaining between them. Germline CDR1 reads SGHNT; CDR2 reads YYREEE (reference sequence). The CDR3 is made up of 16 amino acids. The CDR3 spells CASSFGIVTPQETQYF. The CDR3 coding sequence is TGTGCCAGCAGCTTTGGTATCGTCACTCCACAAGAGACCCAGTACTTC.

V gene TRBV6-2 or TRBV6-3 combines with J gene TRBJ1-1, with no clear D. V lost 6 bases, J lost 1 base, and 18 bases lay in between. The CDR3 is 16 amino acids. Germline V gene lookup returns CDR1 MNHEY and CDR2 SVGEGT. The CDR3: CASRPSDRAGNTEAFF. DNA of the CDR3: TGTGCCAGCAGGCCTTCGGACCGGGCCGGGAACACTGAAGCTTTCTTT.

This CDR3 is CASSQVVYPNTGELFF. CDR3 in DNA: TGTGCCAGCAGCCAAGTTGTTTACCCGAACACCGGGGAGCTGTTTTTT. This chain links TRBV4-2 with TRBJ2-2; no reliable D call. CDR3 length equals 16 residues. The germline gives CDR1 LGHNA, CDR2 YNFKEQ. V shed 1 base and J shed 0 bases, with 9 bases lying between them.

This clonotype was found a few times. The gene calls are TRBV29-1 and TRBJ2-3, with D tentatively TRBD1 (7 bases). In germline, CDR1 is SQVTM, CDR2 ANQGSEA. The ends were cut back, 0 bases at V and 4 bases at J, with 14 bases in the middle. The CDR3 spans 15 residues. The CDR3 spells CSVEDRRRGPDTQYF. The DNA of the CDR3 is TGCAGCGTTGAAGATCGGAGGAGGGGGCCAGATACGCAGTATTTT.

V gene TRBV6-2 or TRBV6-3 combines with J gene TRBJ1-2; 8 bases line up with TRBD1. Germline-derived CDR1 and CDR2 are MNHEY and SVGEGT. The CDR3 extends over 18 amino acids. Trimming took 5 bases from V and 4 from J; bases not matched to a gene: 18. The CDR3 region has the DNA TGTGCCAGCAGTCCCCCCGGGACAGGCACTCACAGGGGCTATGGCTACACCTTC. Translation gives CASSPPGTGTHRGYGYTF.

The chain joins TRBV5-1 to TRBJ1-2; 9 bases map to TRBD1. Germline V CDR1 and CDR2: SGHRS, YFSETQ. CDR3 length: 14 residues. Trimming cost V 3 bases and J 5 bases; bases outside gene matches: 5. This CDR3 is CASSSTGTGYGYTF. The CDR3 region has the DNA TGCGCCAGCAGCTCCACCGGGACAGGGTATGGCTACACCTTC.

In its sample, this clonotype was seen a few times. The chain combines TRBV7-7 with TRBJ2-7; tentative D call: TRBD2 (5 bases). CDR1 is SSHAT, CDR2 FNYEAQ, per germline (reference sequence). The CDR3 runs to 14 residues. The V end was cut by 2 bases, the J end by 3 bases, with 11 bases between. CDR3 DNA: TGTGCCAGCAGCTTAACCACGGGGAACTACGAGCAGTACTTC. Its protein is CASSLTTGNYEQYF.

The chain is built from TRBV19 and TRBJ1-5; D not resolved. The CDR3 is 15 amino acids. Trimming stripped 2 bases from V and 2 bases from J, with 10 bases between. The germline V gene has CDR1 LNHDA and CDR2 SQIVND (reference sequence). CDR3 DNA sequence: TGTGCCAGTAGTATAAGTAAAGGCGGCAATCAGCCCCAGCATTTT. This sequence encodes CASSISKGGNQPQHF.

The V and J genes are TRBV4-1 and TRBJ1-2; D gene ambiguous. V gave up 4 bases and J gave up 8 bases, with 20 bases separating them. Germline-derived CDR1 and CDR2 are MGHRA and YSYEKL. The CDR3 runs to 15 residues. CDR3 sequence: CASSLSLRVIIGYTF. The CDR3 DNA sequence: TGCGCCAGCAGCCTGTCTTTGAGGGTGATAATAGGCTACACCTTC.

This chain connects TRBV10-3 to TRBJ2-5, with 11 bases aligning to TRBD1. The V and J ends lost 6 bases and 5 bases, in that order; junction bases with no gene match: 2. The CDR3 is 13 residues long. Germline-derived CDR1 and CDR2 are ENHRY and SYGVKD. The CDR3 bases are TGTGCCATCAGGAGGACAGGGGGCGAGACCCAGTACTTC. It specifies CAIRRTGGETQYF.

The V call is TRBV25-1, the J call TRBJ2-7; a weak D match, TRBD1 (5 bases). The V gene's germline CDR1 is MGHDK and CDR2 SYGVNS. V shed 4 bases and J shed 4 bases, with 8 bases lying between them. The CDR3 contains 12 residues. The CDR3 region has the DNA TGTGCCAGCAGTGGCAGGGAATACGAGCAGTACTTC. Its protein is CASSGREYEQYF.

This clonotype appeared a few times. The chain has TRBV9 and TRBJ2-7; the D gene is possibly TRBD2 (6 bases). This CDR3 comprises 15 residues. With 0 bases removed from V and 6 bases from J, the gap between germline ends came to 16 bases. CDR1 and CDR2 from the germline V gene are SGDLS and YYNGEE. CDR3 bases: TGTGCCAGCAGCGTAGTCCCGGGAGTCCCCGCCGAGCAGTACTTC. It specifies CASSVVPGVPAEQYF.

This clonotype was picked up a small number of times. The rearrangement uses TRBV5-6 and TRBJ2-1; D is possibly TRBD1 (6 bases). V was pared by 4 bases and J by 7 bases, with 18 bases between. The germline gives CDR1 SGHDT, CDR2 YYEEEE. CDR3 length: 15 amino acids. The CDR3 DNA reads as TGTGCCAGCAGCCAGGGTAATACAGGGTGGAATGAGCAGTTCTTC. It specifies CASSQGNTGWNEQFF. The full variable domain, in which reference TRBV5-6 and TRBJ2-1 provide the parts outside the CDR3, is DAGVTQSPTHLIKTRGQQVTLRCSPKSGHDTVSWYQQALGQGPQFIFQYYEEEERQRGNFPDRFSGHQFPNYSSELNVNALLLGDSALYLCASSQGNTGWNEQFFGPGTRLTVL.

The V call is TRBV15, the J call TRBJ2-1; 8 bases fit TRBD1. The J segment lost 8 bases and the V segment lost 4 bases, leaving 4 bases of the junction unmatched. CDR3 size: 13 residues. Per the germline V gene, CDR1 is LNHNV and CDR2 is YYDKDF (reference sequence). CDR3 sequence: CATSTSGGYEQFF. The CDR3 DNA is TGTGCCACCAGCACATCAGGGGGCTATGAGCAGTTCTTC. Based on the CDR3 plus reference TRBV15 and TRBJ2-1, the full variable domain is DAMVIQNPRYQVTQFGKPVTLSCSQTLNHNVMYWYQQKSSQAPKLLFHYYDKDFNNEADTPDNFQSRRPNTSFCFLDIRSPGLGDTAMYLCATSTSGGYEQFFGPGTRLTVL.